This note documents a single TCR beta chain sequence. This entry belongs to a study of OX40 agonist ivuxolimab in advanced cancers. Only in-frame clones appear in the TCRdb table, and some are missing; sequencing was by immunoSEQ multiplex PCR. This sample carries roughly 80,000 clones, approximately 94% of them seen once, and the ten largest clones take 13% to 15%. The receptor was isolated from an adult with an advanced solid tumor such as melanoma, head and neck, liver or kidney cancer. The source was CD4+ or CD8+ T cells sorted from blood, collected in a trial of the OX40 agonist ivuxolimab.

The DNA for the CDR3 is TGTGCCAGCAGTCAAAGGCCCGGGGAGCTGTTTTTT. As protein: CASSQRPGELFF. The rearrangement joins TRBV27 to TRBJ2-2; unclear D gene. CDR1 and CDR2 from the germline V gene are MNHEY and SMNVEV (reference sequence). V lost 5 bases and J lost 6, with 7 bases in between. The CDR3 sequence is 12 residues long.